One T cell receptor (beta chain) is described in this entry. As yet, its antigen is unknown. TCRdb re-derived calls from the reads in MiXCR, one entry per CDR3 protein. The data show about 78,000 distinct CDR3 sequences, roughly 37% seen once. These data belong to a study of T cell repertoires in cytomegalovirus infection. This specimen consisted of CD8+ T cells from cultured PBMCs, obtained from culture after CMV antigen stimulation. The sequence was collected from a human donor in good health (CMV status not recorded). Some clones in this sample may be carry-over from other donors' samples.

The CDR3 DNA reads TGTGCCAGCAGCCCACCGGGACAGAGGCAGCCCCAGCATTTT. It specifies CASSPPGQRQPQHF. The chain employs TRBV6-6 and TRBJ1-5; TRBD1 aligns across 7 bases. V gave up 6 bases and J gave up 7 bases; unmatched junction bases: 9. The V gene's germline CDR1 is MNHNY and CDR2 SVGAGI (reference sequence). The CDR3 sequence is 14 residues long.